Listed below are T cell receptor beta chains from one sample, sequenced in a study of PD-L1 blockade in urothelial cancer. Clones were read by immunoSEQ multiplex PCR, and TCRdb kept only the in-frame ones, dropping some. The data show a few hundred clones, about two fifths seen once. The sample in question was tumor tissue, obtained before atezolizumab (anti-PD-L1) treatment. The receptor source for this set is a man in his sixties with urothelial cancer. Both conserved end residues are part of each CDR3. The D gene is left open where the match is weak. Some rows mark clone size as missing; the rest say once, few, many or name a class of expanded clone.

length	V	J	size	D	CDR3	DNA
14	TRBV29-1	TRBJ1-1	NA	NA	CSVVVTGINTEAFF	TGCAGCGTTGTAGTGACAGGAATTAACACTGAAGCTTTCTTT
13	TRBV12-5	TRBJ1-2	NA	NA	CASGFGGGYGYTF	TGTGCTAGTGGTTTCGGGGGCGGCTATGGCTACACCTTC
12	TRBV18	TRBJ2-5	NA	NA	CASSTLGETQYF	TGTGCCAGCTCAACTCTCGGGGAGACCCAGTACTTC
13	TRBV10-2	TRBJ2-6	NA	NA	CASSETGANVLTF	TGCGCCAGCAGTGAAACTGGGGCCAACGTCCTGACTTTC
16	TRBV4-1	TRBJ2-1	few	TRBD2	CASSHSGTTRGSEQFF	TGCGCCAGCAGCCATAGCGGGACAACCCGGGGGAGTGAGCAGTTCTTC
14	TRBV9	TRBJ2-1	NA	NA	CASSGQGPRNEQFF	TGTGCCAGCAGCGGGCAGGGACCTCGCAATGAGCAGTTCTTC
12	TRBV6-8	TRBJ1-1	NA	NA	CASSPAPGRAFF	TGTGCCAGCAGTCCCGCCCCTGGCCGAGCTTTCTTT
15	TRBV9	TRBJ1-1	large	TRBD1	CASSLTPQGSTEAFF	TGTGCCAGCAGCTTGACTCCACAGGGGTCGACTGAAGCTTTCTTT
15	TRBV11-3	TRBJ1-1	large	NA	CASSLNTLMNTEAFF	TGTGCCAGCAGCTTGAACACCCTAATGAACACTGAAGCTTTCTTT
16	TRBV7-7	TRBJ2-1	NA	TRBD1	CASSHQGQGAYNEQFF	TGTGCCAGCAGCCACCAGGGACAGGGGGCTTACAATGAGCAGTTCTTC
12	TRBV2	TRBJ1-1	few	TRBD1	CASSGQGTEAFF	TGTGCCAGCAGTGGACAGGGCACTGAAGCTTTCTTT
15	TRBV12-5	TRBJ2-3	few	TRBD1	CASGRDRDVGDTQYF	TGTGCCAGCGGACGGGACAGGGACGTTGGAGATACGCAGTATTTT
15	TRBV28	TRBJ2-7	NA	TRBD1	CASSSLTGGGYEQYF	TGTGCCAGCAGTTCGCTGACAGGGGGAGGCTACGAGCAGTACTTC
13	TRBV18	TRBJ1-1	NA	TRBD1	CASSPRDRAEAFF	TGTGCCAGCTCACCCCGGGACAGGGCTGAAGCTTTCTTT
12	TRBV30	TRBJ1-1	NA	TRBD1	CAWSVRTGEAFF	TGTGCCTGGAGTGTACGGACAGGGGAAGCTTTCTTT
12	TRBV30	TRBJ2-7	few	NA	CAWDPTGYEQYF	TGTGCCTGGGACCCTACGGGCTACGAGCAGTACTTC
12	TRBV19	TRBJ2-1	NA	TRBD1	CASGNRGNEQFF	TGTGCCAGTGGAAACAGGGGAAATGAGCAGTTCTTC
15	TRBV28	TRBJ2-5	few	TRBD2	CASSAGTSEVRTQYF	TGTGCCAGCAGTGCCGGGACTAGTGAAGTACGGACCCAGTACTTC
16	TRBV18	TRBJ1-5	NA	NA	CASSPPGIDGNQPQHF	TGTGCCAGCTCACCTCCGGGGATTGACGGCAATCAGCCCCAGCATTTT
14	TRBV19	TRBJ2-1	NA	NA	CASTGGSSYNEQFF	TGTGCCAGTACTGGGGGGAGCTCCTACAATGAGCAGTTCTTC
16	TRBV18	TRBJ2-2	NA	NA	CASSPSTGSNTGELFF	TGTGCCAGCTCACCGTCGACAGGCTCGAACACCGGGGAGCTGTTTTTT
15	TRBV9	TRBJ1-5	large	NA	CATKRSENSNQPQHF	TGTGCCACCAAGAGATCGGAAAATAGCAATCAGCCCCAGCATTTT
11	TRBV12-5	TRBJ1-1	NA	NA	CASGLGTEAFF	TGTGCCAGCGGTCTCGGCACTGAAGCTTTCTTT
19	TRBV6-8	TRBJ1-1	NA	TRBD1	CASSKGDSILVGLNTEAFF	TGTGCCAGCAGTAAGGGGGACAGCATCCTCGTAGGGCTGAACACTGAAGCTTTCTTT
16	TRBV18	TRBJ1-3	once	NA	CASSPGRTISGNTIYF	TGTGCCAGCTCACCGGGGCGTACAATCTCTGGAAACACCATATATTTT
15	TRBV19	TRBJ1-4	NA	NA	CASSLGTEHNEKLFF	TGTGCCAGTAGCCTAGGGACGGAGCATAATGAAAAACTGTTTTTT
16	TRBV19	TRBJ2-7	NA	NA	CASSTAGRSRNYEQYF	TGTGCCAGTAGTACGGCAGGACGGTCTCGGAACTACGAGCAGTACTTC
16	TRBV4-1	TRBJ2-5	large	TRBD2	CASSQGYGTSFETQYF	TGCGCCAGCAGCCAAGGGTACGGGACTAGCTTTGAGACCCAGTACTTC
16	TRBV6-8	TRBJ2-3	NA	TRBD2	CATGSARGRATDTQYF	TGTGCCACCGGTTCCGCTCGCGGGAGGGCCACGGATACGCAGTATTTT
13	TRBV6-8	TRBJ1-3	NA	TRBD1	CASAAGGRNTIYF	TGTGCCAGCGCGGCAGGGGGGAGAAACACCATATATTTT
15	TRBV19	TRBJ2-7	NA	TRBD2	CASSIGLAGTYEQYF	TGTGCCAGTAGTATTGGACTAGCGGGTACCTACGAGCAGTACTTC
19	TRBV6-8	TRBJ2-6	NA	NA	CASSDVAWHRQSRANVLTF	TGTGCCAGCAGTGATGTAGCCTGGCATCGACAAAGTCGGGCCAACGTCCTGACTTTC
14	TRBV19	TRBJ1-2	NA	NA	CASSDRGQRIGYTF	TGTGCCAGTAGTGACCGCGGTCAGAGGATTGGCTACACCTTC
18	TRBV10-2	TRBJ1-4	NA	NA	CASSENGGAGPNGEKLFF	TGCGCCAGCAGTGAGAATGGGGGCGCGGGGCCTAACGGTGAAAAACTGTTTTTT
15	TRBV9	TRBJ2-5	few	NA	CASSVGGGVVETQYF	TGTGCCAGCAGCGTTGGAGGGGGCGTCGTGGAGACCCAGTACTTC
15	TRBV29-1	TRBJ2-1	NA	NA	CSAQPRSGSHNEQFF	TGCAGCGCCCAACCGCGGAGTGGGAGCCACAATGAGCAGTTCTTC
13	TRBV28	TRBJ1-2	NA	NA	CASNPRVNYGYTF	TGTGCCAGCAACCCTCGGGTTAACTATGGCTACACCTTC
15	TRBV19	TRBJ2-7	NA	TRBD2	CASSIEIAGPYEQYF	TGTGCCAGTAGTATAGAAATAGCGGGCCCCTACGAGCAGTACTTC
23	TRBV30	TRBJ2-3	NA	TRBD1	CAWTSSEDRGTRFRTSNTDTQYF	TGTGCCTGGACGAGTTCGGAGGACAGGGGGACACGTTTCCGGACCAGTAACACAGATACGCAGTATTTT
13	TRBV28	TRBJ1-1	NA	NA	CASSSRGVTEAFF	TGTGCCAGCAGTAGTAGGGGAGTCACTGAAGCTTTCTTT
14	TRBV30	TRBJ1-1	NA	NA	CAWSSPERGTEAFF	TGTGCCTGGAGTTCCCCGGAGAGGGGGACTGAAGCTTTCTTT
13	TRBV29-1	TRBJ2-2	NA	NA	CSVNAHSTGELFF	TGCAGCGTTAACGCTCACAGTACCGGGGAGCTGTTTTTT
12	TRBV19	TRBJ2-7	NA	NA	CASSIGHYEQYF	TGTGCCAGTAGTATTGGGCACTACGAGCAGTACTTC
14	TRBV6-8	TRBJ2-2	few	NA	CASSRNRATGELFF	TGTGCCAGCAGTCGGAACAGGGCCACCGGGGAGCTGTTTTTT
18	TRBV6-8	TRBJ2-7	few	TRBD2	CASSFYGTSGSNSYEQYF	TGTGCCAGCAGTTTCTACGGGACTAGCGGGAGTAACTCCTACGAGCAGTACTTC
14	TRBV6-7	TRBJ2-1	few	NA	CASSGGDSNNEQFF	TGTGCCAGCAGTGGGGGGGACAGCAACAATGAGCAGTTCTTC